One sample yielded the 8 T cell receptor beta chains listed below, sequenced in a study of neurological immune-mediated disorders. TCRdb re-called the 5' RACE reads through MiXCR, storing one row per CDR3 protein. The repertoire includes about 28,000 distinct CDR3 sequences, roughly an eighth of them detected once, and approximately 6% sits in the top ten. The sample consisted of PBMCs. The source of these receptors is a woman aged 60-75 years in good health.

This clonotype was detected ten times or more. The rearrangement links TRBV4-1 to TRBJ2-7, with a possible D match to TRBD1 (5 bases). Trimming pared 4 bases from V and 1 base from J, leaving 11 bases between. The CDR3 loop spans 14 amino acids. Germline assignment: CDR1 MGHRA and CDR2 YSYEKL. The CDR3 bases are TGCGCCAGCAGCCGACAGACAGATTCCTACGAGCAGTACTTC. It yields the protein CASSRQTDSYEQYF.

This clonotype was found many times. The V and J genes are TRBV27 and TRBJ2-7, with TRBD2 matching over 10 bases. V lost 2 bases to trimming and J lost 2 bases; unmatched junction nucleotides: 9. Germline lookup yields CDR1 MNHEY and CDR2 SMNVEV (reference sequence). This CDR3 has 17 residues. CDR3 nucleotides: TGTGCCAGCAGTTTAGGGACCCCAAGCGGGGGGGCCTACGAGCAGTACTTC. Encoded protein: CASSLGTPSGGAYEQYF.

This clonotype was observed many times. V gene TRBV7-2 combines with J gene TRBJ2-1, with 7 bases matching TRBD1. Germline V gene data show CDR1 as SGHTA and CDR2 as FQGNSA. V lost 3 bases and J lost 6; bases outside the gene matches: 8. CDR3 length: 15 amino acids. In DNA form, the CDR3 reads TGTGCCAGCAGCTTCATAGGGGGCGGTGGCAATGAGCAGTTCTTC. It specifies CASSFIGGGGNEQFF.

This clonotype was detected many times. V usage is TRBV20-1 and J usage is TRBJ1-5, with D unresolved. The germline V and J ends were trimmed by 6 bases and 1 base, with 16 bases remaining between them. The CDR3 loop spans 15 amino acids. Germline assignment: CDR1 DFQATT and CDR2 SNEGSKA (reference sequence). The CDR3, as DNA: TGCAGTGCCGGAGGGCGCGGTGTAAGCAATCAGCCCCAGCATTTT. Protein product: CSAGGRGVSNQPQHF.

There are many counts of this clonotype. V usage is TRBV12-3 or TRBV12-4 and J usage is TRBJ2-2; D is perhaps TRBD1 (6 bases). The CDR3 sequence is 14 residues long. Trimming left V 5 bases short and J 6 bases short, with 13 bases between. CDR3 DNA: TGTGCCAGCAGTCCTCGGACAGCGTCCGGGGAGCTGTTTTTT. Its protein is CASSPRTASGELFF.

This clonotype was detected ten times or more. The CDR3 here is CASGSGGAYNEQFF. Written as DNA, the CDR3 is TGTGCCAGCGGTAGCGGGGGGGCCTACAATGAGCAGTTCTTC. The rearrangement uses TRBV12-3 or TRBV12-4 and TRBJ2-1; 11 nucleotides match TRBD2. The CDR3 loop spans 14 amino acids. Trimming cost V 8 bases and J 2 bases; bases outside gene matches: 2.

In its sample, this clonotype was seen many times. This chain links TRBV15 with TRBJ2-3; TRBD1 matches 8 bases. The V and J ends lost 0 bases and 5 bases, in that order; junction bases with no gene match: 7. Germline V lookup: CDR1 LNHNV, CDR2 YYDKDF (reference sequence). The CDR3 totals 16 residues. The CDR3 region is CATSRDRGRVEDTQYF. The DNA of the CDR3 is TGTGCCACCAGCAGAGACAGGGGGCGAGTGGAAGATACGCAGTATTTT.

Concerning this clonotype: A much more abundant neighbour one base away suggests this may be a read error. The chain carries TRBV20-1 and TRBJ2-2; weak D call: TRBD2 (6 bases). The CDR3 loop spans 16 amino acids. The germline CDR1 and CDR2 sequences are DFQATT and SNEGSKA (reference sequence). This CDR3 reads CSARGGLRSNTWELFF. As DNA, the CDR3 is TGCAGTGCTAGAGGGGGACTCCGATCCAACACCTGGGAGCTGTTTTTT.